This passage covers 25 T cell receptor beta chains from one sample sequenced in a study of T cell responses to AZD1222 COVID-19 vaccine. TCRdb keeps only in-frame clones here, not all; method: immunoSEQ multiplex PCR. The table has about 88,000 clones, about 89% seen once. Source: peripheral blood, taken 28 days after the second AZD1222 dose. The receptors derive from an adult who received the AZD1222 COVID-19 vaccine.

This clone was observed a handful of times. The V call is TRBV10-3, the J call TRBJ1-1, with a weak D call TRBD1 (5 bases). The CDR3 totals 13 residues. From germline, CDR1 is ENHRY and CDR2 SYGVKD. The V gene lost 10 bases and the J gene lost 6 bases, with 18 bases spanning the gap. The CDR3 here is CATLGGWVSEAFF. The CDR3 region has the DNA TGTGCCACCTTGGGGGGATGGGTCTCTGAAGCTTTCTTT.

This rearrangement joins TRBV5-1 to TRBJ2-2; 8 bases align to TRBD1. The germline gives CDR1 SGHRS, CDR2 YFSETQ. The CDR3 sequence is 15 residues long. Losses at the gene ends were 4 bases for V and 0 bases for J; bases not matched to a gene: 2. CDR3 loop: CASSMTGANTGELFF. The CDR3, as DNA: TGCGCCAGCAGCATGACAGGGGCGAACACCGGGGAGCTGTTTTTT.

J is TRBJ1-1 and V is TRBV11-3; 7 bases map to TRBD1. CDR3 length: 16 amino acids. The V gene's germline CDR1 is SGHNT and CDR2 YENEEA. The trim removed 0 bases at V and 1 base at J, leaving 5 bases unmatched. The CDR3 DNA reads as TGTGCCAGCAGCTTAGATCGCGGGACAGAGAACACTGAAGCTTTCTTT. Its translation is CASSLDRGTENTEAFF. Full variable domain (remainder filled in from reference TRBV11-3 and TRBJ1-1): EAGVVQSPRYKIIEKKQPVAFWCNPISGHNTLYWYLQNLGQGPELLIRYENEEAVDDSQLPKDRFSAERLKGVDSTLKIQPAELGDSAVYLCASSLDRGTENTEAFFGQGTRLTVV.

This clone was seen only once. The chain uses TRBV19 and TRBJ1-2; D is ambiguous. The CDR3 has 14 amino acids. V lost 2 bases and J lost 7, with 14 bases in between. CDR1 is LNHDA and CDR2 is SQIVND in the germline V gene (reference sequence). The CDR3 DNA sequence: TGTGCCAGTAGTATAATGGCAGGCAAAGGTGGCTACACCTTC. Its translation: CASSIMAGKGGYTF.

The V call is TRBV4-1, the J call TRBJ2-2; 9 bases agree with TRBD1. Germline CDR1 MGHRA, CDR2 YSYEKL. The CDR3 contains 15 residues. Unmatched junction bases numbered 2, after V lost 6 bases and J lost 0 bases. CDR3 in DNA: TGCGCCAGCAGGAGGGACAGGGCGAACACCGGGGAGCTGTTTTTT. Amino acids: CASRRDRANTGELFF.

This clone is a singleton in its sample. The chain uses TRBV12-3 or TRBV12-4 and TRBJ2-7; TRBD2 matches 8 bases. This CDR3 region has 13 residues. V was pared by 7 bases and J by 2 bases, with 4 bases of the junction left unmatched. The CDR3 spells CASNQGLAYEQYF. The CDR3 DNA follows: TGTGCCAGCAACCAGGGACTAGCCTACGAGCAGTACTTC.

The CDR3 protein is CASSPVAGAGNSPLHF. Written as DNA, the CDR3 is TGCGCCAGCAGCCCGGTCGCGGGGGCAGGGAATTCACCCCTCCACTTT. The chain recombines TRBV5-1 with TRBJ1-6; D possibly corresponds to TRBD1 (6 bases). CDR1 and CDR2 from the germline V gene are SGHRS and YFSETQ. V gave up 4 bases and J gave up 7 bases, with 18 bases separating them. There are 16 residues in the CDR3. Using reference TRBV5-1 and TRBJ1-6 for the parts outside the CDR3, the full variable domain is KAGVTQTPRYLIKTRGQQVTLSCSPISGHRSVSWYQQTPGQGLQFLFEYFSETQRNKGNFPGRFSGRQFSNSRSEMNVSTLELGDSALYLCASSPVAGAGNSPLHFGNGTRLTVT.

The chain combines TRBV6-5 with TRBJ1-6; D possibly corresponds to TRBD1 (5 bases). The CDR3 is made up of 15 amino acids. CDR1 and CDR2 from the germline V gene are MNHEY and SVGAGI. V was shortened by 6 bases and J by 9 bases, with 18 bases between the two germline ends. The CDR3 DNA sequence: TGTGCCAGCAGCGCCCGGGACCCCCTTTTTTCACCCCTCCACTTT. Amino acid sequence: CASSARDPLFSPLHF.

The V gene is TRBV20-1, the J gene TRBJ1-2; 9 nucleotides match TRBD1. Looked up from germline, CDR1 is DFQATT and CDR2 is SNEGSKA (reference sequence). The V and J ends lost 6 bases and 7 bases, in that order; junction bases with no gene match: 3. The CDR3 runs 11 residues. CDR3 region: CSAGQGFGYTF. DNA for the CDR3: TGCAGTGCGGGACAGGGTTTTGGCTACACCTTC.

The V gene is TRBV5-1, the J gene TRBJ1-4, with D perhaps matching TRBD1 (5 bases). The germline gives CDR1 SGHRS, CDR2 YFSETQ. The V end lost 1 base, the J end lost 7 bases, and 14 bases lay between the germline ends. This CDR3 is 15 amino acids long. Here the CDR3 reads CASSLWGFEGEKLFF. DNA for the CDR3: TGCGCCAGCAGCTTGTGGGGCTTTGAGGGTGAAAAACTGTTTTTT.

The chain is built from TRBV30 and TRBJ1-1; the D gene is possibly TRBD1 (5 bases). V lost 5 bases to trimming and J lost 1 base, with 11 bases between them. The length of the CDR3 is 13 residues. The germline V gene has CDR1 GTSNPN and CDR2 SVGIG (reference sequence). The CDR3 coding sequence is TGTGCCTGGGACCGGGGGGAGAACACTGAAGCTTTCTTT. Translating gives CAWDRGENTEAFF.

This clone appeared a single time. This chain joins TRBV21-1 and TRBJ1-6; TRBD1, the table's D call, lacks a check against the DNA. TRBV21-1 is a pseudogene segment. This CDR3 spans 20 amino acids. The CDR3 spells CASSKETRDSWNCHNSPLHF. The CDR3 bases are TGTGCCAGCAGCAAAGAAACGCGGGACAGCTGGAATTGCCATAATTCACCCCTCCACTTT.

The chain carries TRBV5-1 and TRBJ2-1; a weak D match, TRBD2 (6 bases). The CDR3 is 15 amino acids. V lost 1 base to trimming and J lost 7 bases, with 15 bases between them. Germline CDR1 is SGHRS and CDR2 is YFSETQ. CDR3 residues: CASSLQGGVKNEQFF. The CDR3, as DNA: TGCGCCAGCAGCTTGCAGGGCGGGGTAAAAAATGAGCAGTTCTTC.

This sequence joins TRBV9 and TRBJ1-2; no definite D call. CDR3 size: 13 residues. Germline-derived CDR1 and CDR2 are SGDLS and YYNGEE. V gave up 2 bases and J gave up 6 bases, with 11 bases separating them. The CDR3 nucleotides are TGTGCCAGCAGCGTCGTGGTAGGAAATGGCTACACCTTC. Its translation: CASSVVVGNGYTF. Full variable domain (rest looked up from reference TRBV9 and TRBJ1-2): DSGVTQTPKHLITATGQRVTLRCSPRSGDLSVYWYQQSLDQGLQFLIQYYNGEERAKGNILERFSAQQFPDLHSELNLSSLELGDSALYFCASSVVVGNGYTFGSGTRLTVV.

This chain joins TRBV30 and TRBJ1-5; no definite D call. V was clipped by 0 bases and J by 3 bases, with 9 bases between them. Germline lookup yields CDR1 GTSNPN and CDR2 SVGIG (reference sequence). There are 14 residues in the CDR3. In nucleotides, the CDR3 is TGTGCCTGGAGTGTAACAAACCACAATCAGCCCCAGCATTTT. It codes for CAWSVTNHNQPQHF.

The genes are TRBV29-1 and TRBJ1-1; D is undetermined. The CDR3 has 11 residues. The germline CDR1 and CDR2 sequences are SQVTM and ANQGSEA. Trimming left V 8 bases short and J 1 base short, with 8 bases between. CDR3 DNA: TGCAGCACCCACGGGAACACTGAAGCTTTCTTT. Translating it yields CSTHGNTEAFF.

The rearrangement joins TRBV11-2 to TRBJ2-1; a weak D match, TRBD2 (6 bases). V was clipped by 1 base and J by 10 bases, with 20 bases between them. The CDR3 has 16 amino acids. The germline V gene has CDR1 SGHAT and CDR2 FQNNGV. As DNA, the CDR3 is TGTGCCAGCAGCTTAGCAGGGACTCCCGTTATGGGGGAGCAGTTCTTC. Translation gives CASSLAGTPVMGEQFF.

CDR3 protein: CASSRPDGYEQYF. CDR3 bases: TGTGCCAGCAGCCGACCGGACGGCTACGAGCAGTACTTC. The rearrangement joins TRBV4-2 to TRBJ2-7; D is uncertain. Trimming removed 4 bases from V and 3 bases from J, with 10 bases in between. The CDR3 sequence is 13 residues long. Germline CDR1 reads LGHNA; CDR2 reads YNFKEQ.

The gene calls are TRBV13 and TRBJ2-2; 7 positions agree with TRBD1. The CDR3 loop spans 16 amino acids. Germline-derived CDR1 and CDR2 are PRHDT and FYEKMQ (reference sequence). V lost 6 bases to trimming and J lost 2 bases; unmatched junction nucleotides: 9. The CDR3 sequence: CASSSSTGRNTGELFF. For the CDR3, the DNA is TGTGCCAGCAGTTCCTCGACAGGGAGAAACACCGGGGAGCTGTTTTTT.

This clone was detected only a few times. The chain employs TRBV6-5 and TRBJ2-1; either TRBD1 or TRBD2 may supply D (5 bases each). V shed 6 bases and J shed 4 bases, with 19 bases lying between them. In germline, CDR1 is MNHEY, CDR2 SVGAGI. The CDR3 loop spans 16 amino acids. CDR3 sequence reads: CASSYEEGYVYNEQFF. In DNA form, the CDR3 reads TGTGCCAGCAGCTACGAAGAGGGGTACGTGTACAATGAGCAGTTCTTC.

J is TRBJ2-1 and V is TRBV6-5, with unresolved D. V was cut by 8 bases and J by 5 bases, with 10 bases left in between. CDR3 length equals 12 residues. Germline lookup yields CDR1 MNHEY and CDR2 SVGAGI. In DNA, the CDR3 is TGTGCCAGCTCCTTACGTAACAATGAGCAGTTCTTC. Translation gives CASSLRNNEQFF.

The chain combines TRBV5-1 with TRBJ2-3, with 7 bases fitting TRBD1. The CDR3 length is 14 residues. Germline loops: CDR1 SGHRS, CDR2 YFSETQ. Unmatched junction bases numbered 2, after V lost 2 bases and J lost 2 bases. The CDR3 nucleotides are TGCGCCAGCAGCTTCGGGACAGTCACAGATACGCAGTATTTT. This encodes CASSFGTVTDTQYF.

The V gene is TRBV5-5, the J gene TRBJ1-5, with 9 bases matching TRBD1. There are 16 residues in the CDR3. V was pared by 2 bases and J by 1 base, with 4 bases of the junction left unmatched. Germline values: CDR1 SGHKS, CDR2 YYEKEE (reference sequence). The CDR3: CASSLGTGQSNQPQHF. The CDR3 DNA is TGTGCCAGCAGCTTAGGGACAGGGCAGAGCAATCAGCCCCAGCATTTT.

The gene calls are TRBV5-1 and TRBJ1-1; D uncertain. Trimming cost V 1 base and J 4 bases, with 8 bases left between them. Per the germline V gene, CDR1 is SGHRS and CDR2 is YFSETQ. The CDR3 totals 13 residues. The CDR3 loop is CASSLTPPTEAFF. Here the CDR3 DNA reads TGCGCCAGCAGCTTGACTCCACCCACTGAAGCTTTCTTT.

The V call is TRBV6-1, the J call TRBJ1-5; 7 bases fit TRBD1. The CDR3 is made up of 15 amino acids. V gave up 3 bases and J gave up 3 bases; unmatched junction bases: 5. The germline V gene has CDR1 MNHNS and CDR2 SASEGT. For the CDR3, the DNA is TGTGCCAGCAGTGATTCAGGGGGATACAATCAGCCCCAGCATTTT. It codes for CASSDSGGYNQPQHF.